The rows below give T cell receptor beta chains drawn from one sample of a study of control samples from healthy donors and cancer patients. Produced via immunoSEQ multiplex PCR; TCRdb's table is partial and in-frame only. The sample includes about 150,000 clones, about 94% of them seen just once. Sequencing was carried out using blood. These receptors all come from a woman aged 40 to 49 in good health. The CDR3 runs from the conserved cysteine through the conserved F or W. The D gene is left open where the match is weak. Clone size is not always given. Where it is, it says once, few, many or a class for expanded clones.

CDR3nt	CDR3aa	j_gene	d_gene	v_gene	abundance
TGCGCCAGCAGCTCCAGGACTAGCGGAAGCACAGATACGCAGTATTTT	CASSSRTSGSTDTQYF	TRBJ2-3	TRBD2	TRBV5-1	NA
TGTGCCAGCTCACCCACCTCGGGACAGAACTATGGCTACACCTTC	CASSPTSGQNYGYTF	TRBJ1-2	TRBD1	TRBV18	NA
TGTGCCAGCAGCTTGGAAAGGGGGTTCGCAGATACGCAGTATTTT	CASSLERGFADTQYF	TRBJ2-3	NA	TRBV7-9	NA
TGCACCGTAAGCCCCCGCACTGAAGCTTTCTTT	CTVSPRTEAFF	TRBJ1-1	NA	TRBV20-1	NA
TGTGCCAGCTCACCACAAGAGGCCCAGTACTTC	CASSPQEAQYF	TRBJ2-5	NA	TRBV18	NA
TGTGCCAGCAGCTTAGCTAACCCCCTCTACGAGCAGTACTTC	CASSLANPLYEQYF	TRBJ2-7	NA	TRBV7-2	NA
TGCGCCAGCAGCTTGTTGGCGGGGGGCCAAGAGACCCAGTACTTC	CASSLLAGGQETQYF	TRBJ2-5	TRBD2	TRBV5-1	NA
TGTGCCAGCACCGAGGGACAGTCTAACACTGAAGCTTTCTTT	CASTEGQSNTEAFF	TRBJ1-1	TRBD1	TRBV19	NA
TGTGCCAGCAGTGAATTGGAGAACACTGAAGCTTTCTTT	CASSELENTEAFF	TRBJ1-1	NA	TRBV2	NA
TGTGCCAGCAGTTCCCGCGCGGGGGTCACCACAGATACGCAGTATTTT	CASSSRAGVTTDTQYF	TRBJ2-3	TRBD2	TRBV6-2/TRBV6-3	NA
TGTGCCAGCAGCCTTCCTGGGGGGGAGCTGTTTTTT	CASSLPGGELFF	TRBJ2-2	NA	TRBV11-3	NA
TGTGCCAGCAGTGAATCCGGGACAGCCTATGGCTACACCTTC	CASSESGTAYGYTF	TRBJ1-2	TRBD1	TRBV25-1	NA
TGTGCCAGCAGCCAGGGGACGAACACTGAAGCTTTCTTT	CASSQGTNTEAFF	TRBJ1-1	NA	TRBV12-3/TRBV12-4	NA
TGTGCCAGCAGCTTGGGGACGGTTAGCACAGATACGCAGTATTTT	CASSLGTVSTDTQYF	TRBJ2-3	NA	TRBV7-2	NA
TGTGCCAGCAGACTCTCCGGGGGCGCTGAAGCTTTCTTT	CASRLSGGAEAFF	TRBJ1-1	NA	TRBV27	NA
TGCGCCAGCAGCCAAGAACGGTTCGCGATCAAAAACATTCAGTACTTC	CASSQERFAIKNIQYF	TRBJ2-4	NA	TRBV4-3	NA
TGTGCCAGTAGTATGGTGTCCGGATCCTACGAGCAGTACTTC	CASSMVSGSYEQYF	TRBJ2-7	NA	TRBV19	NA
TGTGCCAGCAGTGGACCCGACAGGGGGCAGGATGAAAAACTGTTTTTT	CASSGPDRGQDEKLFF	TRBJ1-4	TRBD1	TRBV27	NA
TGTGCCAGCAGTTGGGGAGCTAGACTAGCGGGGGGCACAGATACGCAGTATTTT	CASSWGARLAGGTDTQYF	TRBJ2-3	TRBD2	TRBV6-2/TRBV6-3	NA
TGCGCCAGCAGGAGAGGGCCAGGGGGCGCGGACATTCAGTACTTC	CASRRGPGGADIQYF	TRBJ2-4	TRBD1	TRBV4-1	NA
TGTGCCAGCTCACCTACAAATCCGGGACCGTCCCTCCCCCACGAGCAGTACTTC	CASSPTNPGPSLPHEQYF	TRBJ2-7	NA	TRBV18	NA
TGTGCCAGCAGACGGGACAGGAACACTGAAGCTTTCTTT	CASRRDRNTEAFF	TRBJ1-1	TRBD1	TRBV7-3	NA
TGTGCCAGCAGCTCCAGTGGGGGAAAAAATTCACCCCTCCACTTT	CASSSSGGKNSPLHF	TRBJ1-6	NA	TRBV9	NA
TGTGCCAGCAGCTTTTTTGGACCTGCAACTAATGAAAAACTGTTTTTT	CASSFFGPATNEKLFF	TRBJ1-4	NA	TRBV5-8	NA
TGTGCCAGCAGCAGGGGGGGGTTTGGCACAGATACGCAGTATTTT	CASSRGGFGTDTQYF	TRBJ2-3	NA	TRBV25-1	NA
TGTGCCAGTAAGGGGGGCAGCGGCTATCAGCCCCAGCATTTT	CASKGGSGYQPQHF	TRBJ1-5	NA	TRBV19	NA
TGTGCCAGCAGCCCACGACAGATTCGGGAGACCCAGTACTTC	CASSPRQIRETQYF	TRBJ2-5	NA	TRBV7-2	NA
TGTGCCAGCAGTACGGGACAGACTTCCTATGGCTACACCTTC	CASSTGQTSYGYTF	TRBJ1-2	TRBD1	TRBV6-2/TRBV6-3	few
TGCGCCAGCAGCATGGCCTCTGGGGCCAACGTCCTGACTTTC	CASSMASGANVLTF	TRBJ2-6	NA	TRBV5-1	NA
TGTGCCAGCAGCTTAGTGGGGCTGCGGGGGGAGCAGTTCTTC	CASSLVGLRGEQFF	TRBJ2-1	TRBD2	TRBV13	NA
TGTGCCAGCAGCCAAGGGGGGCCGGTGATTTTT	CASSQGGPVIF	TRBJ2-2	NA	TRBV3-1/TRBV3-2	NA
TGTGCCAGCAGTCGGGGACAAGAGTACGAGCAGTACTTC	CASSRGQEYEQYF	TRBJ2-7	NA	TRBV6-5	few
TGTGCCAGCAGTTACTCTCGCTCCTCCGGCTACACCTTC	CASSYSRSSGYTF	TRBJ1-2	NA	TRBV6-2/TRBV6-3	NA
TGTGCTAGTGGTTTGGTCTCGCCGGGGGGGCCCACCTTC	CASGLVSPGGPTF	TRBJ1-2	NA	TRBV12-5	NA
TGTGCCAGCAGGTTTACAGGGCCGGGCTATGGCTACACCTTC	CASRFTGPGYGYTF	TRBJ1-2	NA	TRBV6-5	once
TGTGCCAGCAGCTTAAATAGTGAAGGACTCCCGGGACTAGCGGGCCGGATTGCCTACGAGCAGTACTTC	CASSLNSEGLPGLAGRIAYEQYF	TRBJ2-7	TRBD2	TRBV7-3	NA
TGTGCCATCGAGGGGGAACAGGGAAATGGCTACACCTTC	CAIEGEQGNGYTF	TRBJ1-2	NA	TRBV10-3	NA
TGCGCCAGCAGCACGGGGTGGTCTAACCCTGAAGCTTTCTTT	CASSTGWSNPEAFF	TRBJ1-1	NA	TRBV5-1	NA
TGTGCCGGCAGGGCTGGGAACACTGAAGCTTTCTTT	CAGRAGNTEAFF	TRBJ1-1	NA	TRBV6-6	NA
TGTGCCAGCAGCCCTAGCGGGAGTATCTACGAGCAGTACTTC	CASSPSGSIYEQYF	TRBJ2-7	TRBD2	TRBV7-2	NA